This T cell receptor beta chain was sequenced for a study of T cells after somatic rescue of genetic block. This table comes from immunoSEQ multiplex PCR, and its TCRdb copy is limited to in-frame clones, with some not included. The table records 50,000 to 60,000 clones, roughly 96% of them present only once. The CDR3 covers 14 residues. The V end lost 4 bases, the J end lost 4 bases, and 13 bases lay between the germline ends. Germline loops: CDR1 SGHDN, CDR2 FVKESK. The TCR originated in a child under two years old. Sequences were obtained from peripheral blood mononuclear cells (PBMCs). This chain uses TRBV14 with TRBJ1-1; maybe TRBD1 (5 bases). In DNA form, the CDR3 reads TGTGCCAGCAGCCCCAATGGACACTTCACTGAAGCTTTCTTT. Amino acids: CASSPNGHFTEAFF.